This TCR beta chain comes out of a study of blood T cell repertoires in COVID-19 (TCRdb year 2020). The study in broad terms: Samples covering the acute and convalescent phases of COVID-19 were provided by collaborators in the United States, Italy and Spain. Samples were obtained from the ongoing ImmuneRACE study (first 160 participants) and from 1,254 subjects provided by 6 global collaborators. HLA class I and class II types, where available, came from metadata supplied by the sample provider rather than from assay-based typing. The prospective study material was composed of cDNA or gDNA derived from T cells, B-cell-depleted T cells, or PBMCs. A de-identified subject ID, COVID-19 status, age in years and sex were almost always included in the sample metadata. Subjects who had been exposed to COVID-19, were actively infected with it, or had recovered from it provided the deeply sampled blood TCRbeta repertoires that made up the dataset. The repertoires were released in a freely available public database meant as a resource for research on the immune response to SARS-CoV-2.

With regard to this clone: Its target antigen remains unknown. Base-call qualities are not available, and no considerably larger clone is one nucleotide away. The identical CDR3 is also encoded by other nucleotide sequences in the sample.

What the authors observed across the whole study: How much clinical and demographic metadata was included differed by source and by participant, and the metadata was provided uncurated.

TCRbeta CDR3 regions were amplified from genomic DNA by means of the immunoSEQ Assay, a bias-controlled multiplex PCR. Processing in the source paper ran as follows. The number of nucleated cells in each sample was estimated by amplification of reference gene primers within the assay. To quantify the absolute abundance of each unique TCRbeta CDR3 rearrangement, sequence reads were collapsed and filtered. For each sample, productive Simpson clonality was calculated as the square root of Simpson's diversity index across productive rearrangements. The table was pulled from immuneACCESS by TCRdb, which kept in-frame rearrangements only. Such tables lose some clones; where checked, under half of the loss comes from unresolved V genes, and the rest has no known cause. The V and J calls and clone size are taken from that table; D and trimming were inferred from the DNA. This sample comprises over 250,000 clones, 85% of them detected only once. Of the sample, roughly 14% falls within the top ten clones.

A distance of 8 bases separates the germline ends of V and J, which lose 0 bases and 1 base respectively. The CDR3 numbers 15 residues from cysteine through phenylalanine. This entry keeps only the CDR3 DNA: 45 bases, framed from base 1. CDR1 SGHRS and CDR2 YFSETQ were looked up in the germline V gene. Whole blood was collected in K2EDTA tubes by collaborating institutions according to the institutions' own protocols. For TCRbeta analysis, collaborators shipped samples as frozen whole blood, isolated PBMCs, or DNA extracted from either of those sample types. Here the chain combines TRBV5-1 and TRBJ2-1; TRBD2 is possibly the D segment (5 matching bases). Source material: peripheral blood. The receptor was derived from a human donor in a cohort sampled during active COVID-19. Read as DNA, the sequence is TGCGCCAGCAGCTTGGACGGAGGATCCTACAATGAGCAGTTCTTC. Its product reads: CASSLDGGSYNEQFF.